A selection of T cell receptor beta chains follows, all from one sample in a study of T cells in Graves' hyperthyroidism and ophthalmopathy. In TCRdb, the multiplex PCR reads were re-called with MiXCR into one record per CDR3 protein. The sample records some 570,000 distinct CDR3 sequences, 14% being singletons. Sequencing input: blood. The receptors originated from a woman between 18 and 29 years old with Graves' ophthalmopathy. Each CDR3 is given with its conserved first and last residue. The D gene is left open where the match is weak. Some rows mark clone size as missing; the rest say once, few, many or name a class of expanded clone.

TGCAGTGCTAGAGATCTCGCGGGAGACACAGATACGCAGTATTTT CSARDLAGDTDTQYF TRBV20-1 TRBD2 many TRBJ2-3
TGTGCCAGCAGCCCCGACAGAGAGAATGAAAAACTGTTTTTT CASSPDRENEKLFF TRBV11-3 . many TRBJ1-4
TGTGCCAGCGGAGACAGCCTTTACGAGCAGTACTTC CASGDSLYEQYF TRBV6-1 . few TRBJ2-7
TGTGCCAGCAGTTTTACCGGGACACCCCCTCTAAGTAGGGCCTACGAGCAGTACTTC CASSFTGTPPLSRAYEQYF TRBV12-3/TRBV12-4 . many TRBJ2-7
TGTGCCAGCAGCCCACACCCCGCCGGGACAGACTCTGGGGCCAACGTCCTGACTTTC CASSPHPAGTDSGANVLTF TRBV4-2 TRBD1 few TRBJ2-6
TGCGGCGTGGGGACAGGGGATGGTTCACCCCTCCACTTT CGVGTGDGSPLHF TRBV29-1 TRBD1 few TRBJ1-6
TGTGCCAGCAGTTCCCTCGGGGCCGGGGAAAAACTGTTTTTT CASSSLGAGEKLFF TRBV27 . . TRBJ1-4
TGTGCCAGCAGCTCCGGACCGACAGGGGGCAATGAGCAGTTCTTC CASSSGPTGGNEQFF TRBV11-3 TRBD1 many TRBJ2-1
TGTGCCATCAGTCCGGGACAGAGCACAGATACGCAGTATTTT CAISPGQSTDTQYF TRBV10-3 TRBD1 many TRBJ2-3
TGTGCCAGCAGGAAGGGACAGGGACGCTATGGCTACACCTTC CASRKGQGRYGYTF TRBV27 TRBD1 many TRBJ1-2
TGTGCCAGCAGCAGAGCCCGGGAGGCAGATACGCAGTATTTT CASSRAREADTQYF TRBV7-9 TRBD2 many TRBJ2-3
TGTGCCAGCAGCTTAGGAGGGTCTGGGGCCAACGTCCTGACTTTC CASSLGGSGANVLTF TRBV12-3/TRBV12-4 . many TRBJ2-6
TGTGCCACCATGGTTGGAGGGAACGCCAAAAACATTCAGTACTTC CATMVGGNAKNIQYF TRBV27 . few TRBJ2-4
TGCGCCAGCAGCTTACTGAGGCAGGATGGCTACGTTGGCGAGCAGTACTTC CASSLLRQDGYVGEQYF TRBV5-1 . many TRBJ2-7
TGTGCCAGCAGTGAAAATTTAGGGCTCTCCTCCTACAATGAGCAGTTCTTC CASSENLGLSSYNEQFF TRBV2 . many TRBJ2-1
TGTGCCAGCAGCCCCCCCAGGCAGGGAGCCTACAATGAGCAGTTCTTC CASSPPRQGAYNEQFF TRBV11-1 . . TRBJ2-1
TGTGCCAGCAGCGTAGAAGGGACAATTGGAAACACCATATATTTT CASSVEGTIGNTIYF TRBV9 . . TRBJ1-3
TGTGCCAGTGCCCCAGGGAACGCCGGGGAGCTGTTTTTT CASAPGNAGELFF TRBV9 . . TRBJ2-2
TGTGCCAGCAGTCCCATTCGAGGGTCCAGCTACAATGAGCAGTTCTTC CASSPIRGSSYNEQFF TRBV27 . many TRBJ2-1
TGTGCCAGCTCAACAGGACAGAACTCTGGGGCCAACGTCCTGACTTTC CASSTGQNSGANVLTF TRBV18 . . TRBJ2-6
TGTGCCAGCAGTTACTCTTTAGCCGCGCCGCAACCCTTCACAGATACGCAGTATTTT CASSYSLAAPQPFTDTQYF TRBV6-2/TRBV6-3 . many TRBJ2-3
TGTGCCAGCAGCCCAGGACGTTCCAGGGCTTTCTATGGCTACACCTTC CASSPGRSRAFYGYTF TRBV13 . many TRBJ1-2
TGTGCCAGCAGTACCACAGGGAAGGGGACAGATACGCAGTATTTT CASSTTGKGTDTQYF TRBV25-1 . many TRBJ2-3
TGTGCCAGCAGTACACAGGGGAGCAATGAGCAGTTCTTC CASSTQGSNEQFF TRBV12-3/TRBV12-4 TRBD1 . TRBJ2-1
TGCAGTGCTAGAGTCTCTAGACAGGCTAGGCCCCAGCATTTT CSARVSRQARPQHF TRBV20-1 . many TRBJ1-5
TGTGCCAGCAGTGAAGCGGAAAATTCACCCCTCCACTTT CASSEAENSPLHF TRBV2 . many TRBJ1-6
TGTGCCAGAGGGACAGCGAACACCGGGGAGCTGTTTTTT CARGTANTGELFF TRBV2 TRBD1 many TRBJ2-2
TGTGCCAGCAGCTTAGATCGGCTAGCGGGATTTTACAATGAGCAGTTCTTC CASSLDRLAGFYNEQFF TRBV11-2 TRBD2 many TRBJ2-1
TGTGCCAGCAGTCAGGACAGGGGGCCCCACGAGCAGTACTTC CASSQDRGPHEQYF TRBV7-9 TRBD1 . TRBJ2-7
TGTGCCAGCAGCTACGCAGTAGCGGAGAGCACAGATACGCAGTATTTT CASSYAVAESTDTQYF TRBV7-9 . many TRBJ2-3
TGTGCCTGGAGGACAGGGGGGACCTACGAGCAGTACTTC CAWRTGGTYEQYF TRBV30 TRBD1 few TRBJ2-7
TGTGCCAGCAGCTTGGGACTAGTCTACAATGAGCAGTTCTTC CASSLGLVYNEQFF TRBV7-9 TRBD2 many TRBJ2-1
TGCAGTGCTACACGGACAGGAGCCTACGAGCAGTACTTC CSATRTGAYEQYF TRBV20-1 TRBD1 . TRBJ2-7
TGTGCCAGCAGCCACGCAGTCGGGCAAGGAGAGACCCAGTACTTC CASSHAVGQGETQYF TRBV28 . many TRBJ2-5
TGTGCCAGCAGATCTCACGTGGGATCCCAAGAGACCCAGTACTTC CASRSHVGSQETQYF TRBV6-1 . few TRBJ2-5
TGCGCCAGCAGGTTGACTAGCAGCCAAGAGACCCAGTACTTC CASRLTSSQETQYF TRBV5-1 TRBD2 many TRBJ2-5
TGCAGTGCTAGAGATCCAGTTCCTAATTCACCCCTCCACTTT CSARDPVPNSPLHF TRBV20-1 . many TRBJ1-6
TGTGCCAGCAGCAAACAAGGACAGTCAAATCAGCCCCAGCATTTT CASSKQGQSNQPQHF TRBV9 . . TRBJ1-5
TGTGCCAGCTCACCAAGGGAGGGCGACACTGAAGCTTTCTTT CASSPREGDTEAFF TRBV18 . few TRBJ1-1
TGTGCCAGCAGTTCCTGGCGGGAGGGCAGTGAGACCCAGTACTTC CASSSWREGSETQYF TRBV3-1 TRBD2 many TRBJ2-5
TGTGCCAGCAGTTACTCGGGGTCAGGGTACAATGAGCAGTTCTTC CASSYSGSGYNEQFF TRBV6-5 . many TRBJ2-1
TGTGCCAGCAGTCCCATGACTGGCAACGGAGAGACCCAGTACTTC CASSPMTGNGETQYF TRBV28 . many TRBJ2-5
TGTGCCAGCACCCGGGACAACCAAGAGACCCAGTACTTC CASTRDNQETQYF TRBV2 . many TRBJ2-5
TGTGCCACCAGTGACAAGGGACATTTTAGGGCCTACAATGAGCAGTTCTTC CATSDKGHFRAYNEQFF TRBV24-1 . many TRBJ2-1
TGTGCCAGCTCAGCGCTAGCGGGCAACACCGGGGAGCTGTTTTTT CASSALAGNTGELFF TRBV18 TRBD2 few TRBJ2-2
TGTGCCAGCAGCCGCAAGGCGGGGGGGCTCATGAACACTGAAGCTTTCTTT CASSRKAGGLMNTEAFF TRBV6-1 . many TRBJ1-1
TGTGCCAGCAGCCTCCGTGTGACAGGGGTATCTTCAGAGACCCAGTACTTC CASSLRVTGVSSETQYF TRBV5-4 TRBD1 . TRBJ2-5
TGTGCCAGTAGTATAGATCTATGGGACTACAATGAGCAGTTCTTC CASSIDLWDYNEQFF TRBV19 . . TRBJ2-1
TGTGCCAGCAGCCCAGGACAGGGTTCCAGTGAGCAGTTCTTC CASSPGQGSSEQFF TRBV11-3 TRBD1 few TRBJ2-1
TGTGCCAGCACAGGAACGAACACCGGGGAGCTGTTTTTT CASTGTNTGELFF TRBV9 . many TRBJ2-2
TGCGCCAGCAGCCAAGAAAGGACAGGGGGCAGTGGCTACACCTTC CASSQERTGGSGYTF TRBV4-1 TRBD1 . TRBJ1-2